A single sample is the source of the 27 T cell receptor beta chains below, sequenced in a study of beta chain features in type 1 diabetes. The authors reverse transcribed all of the isolated RNA, so sequencing captured expressed TCRB transcripts. Clones were read by immunoSEQ multiplex PCR, and TCRdb kept only the in-frame ones, dropping some. Among under 250,000 clones, under 13% were seen once, and the ten largest hold 1% to 1.5%. The sample taken for sequencing was central memory CD4+ T cells from blood. These receptors originate from a man aged 18-30 years in good health.

The J gene is TRBJ2-6, the V gene TRBV30; D is ambiguous. This CDR3 comprises 16 residues. Trimming stripped 2 bases from V and 0 bases from J, with 11 bases between. Germline assignment: CDR1 GTSNPN and CDR2 SVGIG (reference sequence). The CDR3 DNA follows: TGTGCCTGGAGTATTATGCCCCTCTCTGGGGCCAACGTCCTGACTTTC. This codes for CAWSIMPLSGANVLTF.

The J gene is TRBJ2-4, the V gene TRBV7-2; no clear D gene. The CDR3 covers 13 residues. With 0 bases removed from V and 7 bases from J, the gap between germline ends came to 7 bases. From germline, CDR1 is SGHTA and CDR2 FQGNSA. The CDR3 DNA follows: TGTGCCAGCAGCTTAGCCCAGGACAACATTCAGTACTTC. Its protein is CASSLAQDNIQYF.

V is TRBV19 and J is TRBJ2-2, with a weak D call TRBD2 (5 bases). Germline V lookup: CDR1 LNHDA, CDR2 SQIVND (reference sequence). This CDR3 region has 14 residues. The V and J ends lost 2 bases and 6 bases respectively, with 10 bases between them. CDR3 bases: TGTGCCAGTAGTATATCTAGCTGGGCCGGGGAGCTGTTTTTT. Translated: CASSISSWAGELFF.

The chain uses TRBV27 and TRBJ2-7; a possible D gene is TRBD2 (5 bases). The CDR3 runs 16 residues. V dropped 5 bases and J dropped 0 bases, with 17 bases sitting between them. Germline CDR1 is MNHEY and CDR2 is SMNVEV (reference sequence). The CDR3 bases are TGTGCCAGCAGTCAACGGCTAGCACTAAGCTCCTACGAGCAGTACTTC. As protein: CASSQRLALSSYEQYF.

This clone was seen a few times. The genes are TRBV2 and TRBJ2-7; TRBD1 matches at 10 bases. There are 12 residues in the CDR3. V lost 6 bases, J lost 6 bases, and 2 bases stayed unmatched. Germline CDR1 and CDR2: SNHLY and FYNNEI. The CDR3 DNA reads TGTGCCAGCAGCGGACAGGGGGGCGAGCAGTACTTC. Amino acid sequence: CASSGQGGEQYF. The full variable domain, with the rest looked up from reference TRBV2 and TRBJ2-7, is EPEVTQTPSHQVTQMGQEVILRCVPISNHLYFYWYRQILGQKVEFLVSFYNNEISEKSEIFDDQFSVERPDGSNFTLKIRSTKLEDSAMYFCASSGQGGEQYFGPGTRLTVT.

This clone was seen at least ten times. The chain is built from TRBV30 and TRBJ2-5; 7 bases fit TRBD1. Trimming took 3 bases from V and 5 from J; bases not matched to a gene: 6. The CDR3 is 13 residues long. CDR1 GTSNPN and CDR2 SVGIG come from the germline V gene (reference sequence). The CDR3 sequence: CAWRKVQGETQYF. DNA for the CDR3: TGTGCCTGGAGAAAGGTACAGGGGGAGACCCAGTACTTC.

In this sample, this clone turned up a few times. The rearrangement links TRBV7-2 to TRBJ2-5; 9 bases are a match to TRBD1. Germline values: CDR1 SGHTA, CDR2 FQGNSA. V trimming: 4 bases; J trimming: 4 bases; junction bases outside the gene matches: 4. The CDR3 length is 14 residues. For the CDR3, the DNA is TGTGCCAGCAGCTCGGACAGGGGTCGAGAGACCCAGTACTTC. Its translation: CASSSDRGRETQYF. The full variable domain, in which reference TRBV7-2 and TRBJ2-5 provide the parts outside the CDR3, is GAGVSQSPSNKVTEKGKDVELRCDPISGHTALYWYRQSLGQGLEFLIYFQGNSAPDKSGLPSDRFSAERTGGSVSTLTIQRTQQEDSAVYLCASSSDRGRETQYFGPGTRLLVL.

The rearrangement uses TRBV4-3 and TRBJ2-5; 9 nucleotides line up with TRBD2. The better agreement between TRBJ2-7 and the DNA end casts doubt on the J call. Looked up from germline, CDR1 is LGHNA and CDR2 is YSLEER. The CDR3 totals 16 residues. The CDR3 DNA reads as TGCGCCAGCAGCTTCCTAGCGGGAACTGGGGGCTACGAGCAGTACTTC. It encodes CASSFLAGTGGYEQYF.

This clone has just a few counts. The chain uses TRBV5-1 and TRBJ2-7, with a possible D match to TRBD2 (6 bases). Per the germline V gene, CDR1 is SGHRS and CDR2 is YFSETQ. Trimming pared 0 bases from V and 5 bases from J, leaving 18 bases between. This CDR3 region has 16 residues. The CDR3 sequence: CASSLAVGGRPHEQYF. In nucleotides, the CDR3 is TGCGCCAGCAGCTTGGCCGTTGGAGGGAGACCCCACGAGCAGTACTTC. Complete variable domain (other parts from reference TRBV5-1 and TRBJ2-7): KAGVTQTPRYLIKTRGQQVTLSCSPISGHRSVSWYQQTPGQGLQFLFEYFSETQRNKGNFPGRFSGRQFSNSRSEMNVSTLELGDSALYLCASSLAVGGRPHEQYFGPGTRLTVT.

J is TRBJ2-3 and V is TRBV2; weak D call: TRBD1 (6 bases). Germline CDR1 is SNHLY and CDR2 is FYNNEI. Trimming stripped 1 base from V and 10 bases from J, with 15 bases between. This CDR3 contains 14 residues. CDR3: CASSEVATAGAQYF. In nucleotides, the CDR3 is TGTGCCAGCAGTGAAGTGGCAACCGCAGGGGCGCAGTATTTT.

The gene calls are TRBV5-4 and TRBJ1-4, with D hard to call. In germline, CDR1 is SGHNT, CDR2 YYREEE (reference sequence). The CDR3 extends over 15 amino acids. The ends were cut back, 3 bases at V and 1 base at J, with 10 bases in the middle. Here the CDR3 reads CASSSRGGTNEKLFF. As DNA, the CDR3 is TGTGCCAGCAGCTCCCGTGGCGGAACTAATGAAAAACTGTTTTTT. Full variable domain (missing parts from reference TRBV5-4 and TRBJ1-4): ETGVTQSPTHLIKTRGQQVTLRCSSQSGHNTVSWYQQALGQGPQFIFQYYREEENGRGNFPPRFSGLQFPNYSSELNVNALELDDSALYLCASSSRGGTNEKLFFGSGTQLSVL.

This clone was picked up many times. V and J are TRBV7-9 and TRBJ2-5; maybe TRBD2 (7 bases). CDR1 is SEHNR and CDR2 is FQNEAQ in the germline V gene (reference sequence). Trimming pared 8 bases from V and 5 bases from J, leaving 15 bases between. The CDR3 consists of 13 residues. The DNA of the CDR3 is TGTGCCAGCTCCTGGGGGGGCGTCGAGACCCAGTACTTC. Residues: CASSWGGVETQYF.

This clone turned up a few times. The CDR3 reads CASSLLLLGEQYF. CDR3 in DNA: TGTGCCAGCAGTTTACTATTGTTGGGCGAGCAGTACTTC. This chain links TRBV27 with TRBJ2-7; D ambiguous. The germline V and J ends were trimmed by 2 bases and 6 bases, with 11 bases remaining between them. Germline V gene lookup returns CDR1 MNHEY and CDR2 SMNVEV (reference sequence). CDR3 size: 13 residues.

By sample fraction, this clone is medium-sized (0.01 to 0.1%). The rearrangement uses TRBV15 and TRBJ2-5; 8 nucleotides match TRBD1. The CDR3 is 15 amino acids. Germline trimming cut 1 base from V and 5 bases from J; bases unmatched to any gene: 6. The V gene's germline CDR1 is LNHNV and CDR2 YYDKDF (reference sequence). CDR3 coding DNA: TGTGCCACCAGCAGAGTACCAGGGGGCGCGGAGACCCAGTACTTC. Its protein is CATSRVPGGAETQYF.

The chain carries TRBV29-1 and TRBJ2-7, with TRBD2 identical over 12 bases. Losses at the gene ends were 6 bases for V and 2 bases for J; bases not matched to a gene: 5. Germline assignment: CDR1 SQVTM and CDR2 ANQGSEA. The CDR3 runs to 14 residues. CDR3 sequence: CSVGRLAGAYEQYF. The CDR3 DNA follows: TGCAGCGTAGGCCGACTAGCGGGAGCCTACGAGCAGTACTTC.

In this sample, this clone turned up many times. The V gene is TRBV4-3, the J gene TRBJ2-1; 9 nucleotides agree with TRBD2. In germline, CDR1 is LGHNA, CDR2 YSLEER. V lost 0 bases, J lost 3 bases, and 6 bases stayed unmatched. The CDR3 has 17 residues. CDR3 loop: CASSQEISGRLYNEQFF. In nucleotides, the CDR3 is TGCGCCAGCAGCCAAGAGATAAGCGGGAGGCTCTACAATGAGCAGTTCTTC.

This rearrangement joins TRBV30 to TRBJ1-2; a possible D gene is TRBD1 (6 bases). V gave up 8 bases and J gave up 0 bases, with 19 bases separating them. Germline loops: CDR1 GTSNPN, CDR2 SVGIG (reference sequence). The CDR3 is made up of 15 amino acids. The CDR3 is CASQGQGTANYGYTF. Written as DNA, the CDR3 is TGTGCCAGCCAAGGGCAGGGGACCGCTAACTATGGCTACACCTTC.

This clone has only a few counts. The CDR3 sequence is CASSSLAVNEQFF. The CDR3 nucleotides read TGTGCCAGCAGCAGCCTAGCAGTAAATGAGCAGTTCTTC. The rearrangement joins TRBV6-5 to TRBJ2-1; a possible D gene is TRBD2 (5 bases). The CDR3 totals 13 residues. CDR1 is MNHEY, CDR2 SVGAGI, per germline. Trimming took off 6 bases at V and 7 bases at J, with 13 bases between the two ends.

V usage is TRBV28 and J usage is TRBJ1-1; 8 bases match TRBD1. The CDR3 runs to 15 residues. The germline V gene has CDR1 MDHEN and CDR2 SYDVKM. The V gene end was trimmed by 1 base and the J gene end by 1 base; junction bases not matched to a gene: 2. DNA for the CDR3: TGTGCCAGCAGTTTATACGGGACAGGGAACACTGAAGCTTTCTTT. It encodes CASSLYGTGNTEAFF. Full variable domain (outside the CDR3, taken from reference TRBV28 and TRBJ1-1): DVKVTQSSRYLVKRTGEKVFLECVQDMDHENMFWYRQDPGLGLRLIYFSYDVKMKEKGDIPEGYSVSREKKERFSLILESASTNQTSMYLCASSLYGTGNTEAFFGQGTRLTVV.

This clone has a count of ten or more. The V gene is TRBV21-1, the J gene TRBJ2-2; whether TRBD1, the table's D call, matches the DNA was not checked. TRBV21-1 is a documented pseudogene. The CDR3 consists of 18 residues. The CDR3 is CASSKAEFKEGATGELFF. As DNA, the CDR3 is TGTGCCAGCAGCAAAGCCGAGTTCAAGGAGGGGGCTACCGGGGAGCTGTTTTTT.

The chain is built from TRBV18 and TRBJ1-1, with no clear D. The germline CDR1 and CDR2 sequences are KGHSH and LQKENI. This CDR3 is 16 amino acids long. Trimming cost V 3 bases and J 2 bases, with 16 bases left between them. The CDR3, as DNA: TGTGCCAGCTCACCGATCTTGGCAGAACTTAACACTGAAGCTTTCTTT. It encodes CASSPILAELNTEAFF.

This clone was recorded a few times. The chain combines TRBV30 with TRBJ1-5; no definite D call. The V end was cut by 0 bases, the J end by 3 bases, with 9 bases between. In germline, CDR1 is GTSNPN, CDR2 SVGIG (reference sequence). The CDR3 covers 14 residues. The CDR3 is CAWSVLQHNQPQHF. CDR3 nucleotides: TGTGCCTGGAGTGTACTCCAGCACAATCAGCCCCAGCATTTT. The variable domain in full, with the rest retrieved from reference TRBV30 and TRBJ1-5, is SQTIHQWPATLVQPVGSPLSLECTVEGTSNPNLYWYRQAAGRGLQLLFYSVGIGQISSEVPQNLSASRPQDRQFILSSKKLLLSDSGFYLCAWSVLQHNQPQHFGDGTRLSIL.

The chain employs TRBV27 and TRBJ2-1; 9 nucleotides align to TRBD2. Germline CDR1 is MNHEY and CDR2 is SMNVEV (reference sequence). The V gene end was trimmed by 2 bases and the J gene end by 0 bases; junction bases not matched to a gene: 5. CDR3 size: 17 residues. Here the CDR3 reads CASSLVGSGSSYNEQFF. DNA for the CDR3: TGTGCCAGCAGTTTAGTAGGTAGCGGGAGCTCCTACAATGAGCAGTTCTTC.

V and J are TRBV7-9 and TRBJ2-5, with D unresolved. V lost 1 base and J lost 0, with 6 bases in between. Germline V CDR1 and CDR2: SEHNR, FQNEAQ (reference sequence). CDR3 size: 14 residues. The DNA for the CDR3 is TGTGCCAGCAGCTTAGACCTGTACCAAGAGACCCAGTACTTC. Amino acids: CASSLDLYQETQYF.

The chain links TRBV4-3 to TRBJ2-1; D possibly corresponds to TRBD2 (5 bases). V lost 4 bases and J 1 base, leaving 11 bases between the germline ends. The germline V gene encodes CDR1 LGHNA and CDR2 YSLEER. There are 15 residues in the CDR3. The CDR3 DNA is TGCGCCAGCAGCCTAACCGGACTTTCCTACAATGAGCAGTTCTTC. It yields the protein CASSLTGLSYNEQFF.

This clone was seen a handful of times. The chain employs TRBV6-1 and TRBJ1-2, with no clear D. Germline CDR1 MNHNS, CDR2 SASEGT. This CDR3 comprises 14 residues. Trimming left V 4 bases short and J 6 bases short, with 15 bases between. DNA of the CDR3: TGTGCCAGCAGTGTAAACCCCTGGTCGGATGGCTACACCTTC. Residues: CASSVNPWSDGYTF.

The chain employs TRBV2 and TRBJ2-3, with 11 bases that match TRBD1. The CDR3 consists of 14 residues. From germline, CDR1 is SNHLY and CDR2 FYNNEI. V trimming: 7 bases; J trimming: 3 bases; junction bases outside the gene matches: 3. The DNA for the CDR3 is TGTGCCAGCACCGGACAGGGGGCTACAGATACGCAGTATTTT. Protein product: CASTGQGATDTQYF. The entire variable domain, with the rest obtained from reference TRBV2 and TRBJ2-3, is as follows: EPEVTQTPSHQVTQMGQEVILRCVPISNHLYFYWYRQILGQKVEFLVSFYNNEISEKSEIFDDQFSVERPDGSNFTLKIRSTKLEDSAMYFCASTGQGATDTQYFGPGTRLTVL.